These 16 T cell receptor beta chains share one sample of origin, sequenced in a study of cytomegalovirus exposure and HLA in healthy donors. The PCR made use of 60 Vbeta and 13 Jbeta primers. The data were produced by immunoSEQ multiplex PCR, yet TCRdb's version contains in-frame clones alone and is incomplete. The profile covers roughly 150,000 clones, with 65% to 80% appearing a single time and about 3.4% taken by the ten largest. Sequenced: PBMCs. The receptors derive from a man between 35 and 55 years old in good health and CMV-seronegative.

This chain links TRBV4-1 with TRBJ1-2; possible D gene TRBD1, 6 bases. Trimming took 4 bases from V and 4 from J, leaving 19 bases between them. This CDR3 has 16 residues. CDR1 and CDR2 from the germline V gene are MGHRA and YSYEKL. This CDR3 is CASSRRQTGDPYGYTF. As DNA, the CDR3 is TGCGCCAGCAGCCGCAGACAGACAGGAGACCCCTATGGCTACACCTTC.

The chain uses TRBV28 and TRBJ2-5, with TRBD1 identical over 11 bases. The CDR3 is 15 residues long. Germline CDR1 is MDHEN and CDR2 is SYDVKM. J lost 4 bases, V lost 3 bases, and 4 bases had no gene match. DNA of the CDR3: TGTGCCAGCAGTTTTGGACAGGGGGCCCCAGAGACCCAGTACTTC. Its translation: CASSFGQGAPETQYF. Variable domain in full (rest from reference TRBV28 and TRBJ2-5): DVKVTQSSRYLVKRTGEKVFLECVQDMDHENMFWYRQDPGLGLRLIYFSYDVKMKEKGDIPEGYSVSREKKERFSLILESASTNQTSMYLCASSFGQGAPETQYFGPGTRLLVL.

In its sample, this clone was seen once. This sequence joins TRBV6-1 and TRBJ2-4; D remains unclear. The germline V and J ends were trimmed by 4 bases and 0 bases, with 19 bases remaining between them. Germline-derived CDR1 and CDR2 are MNHNS and SASEGT. The CDR3 sequence is 18 residues long. CDR3 coding DNA: TGTGCCAGCAGTGTTGACGGAAAATTCAGACTAGCCAAAAACATTCAGTACTTC. This sequence encodes CASSVDGKFRLAKNIQYF.

This clone was observed a single time. The rearrangement uses TRBV9 and TRBJ2-2; tentative D call: TRBD1 (6 bases). V lost 4 bases and J lost 4, with 11 bases in between. CDR1 and CDR2 from the germline V gene are SGDLS and YYNGEE. This CDR3 contains 14 residues. CDR3 nucleotide sequence: TGTGCCAGCAGCATACAGGGCAGCACCGGGGAGCTGTTTTTT. Its translation is CASSIQGSTGELFF. The full variable domain, completed using reference TRBV9 and TRBJ2-2, is DSGVTQTPKHLITATGQRVTLRCSPRSGDLSVYWYQQSLDQGLQFLIQYYNGEERAKGNILERFSAQQFPDLHSELNLSSLELGDSALYFCASSIQGSTGELFFGEGSRLTVL.

The chain joins TRBV12-5 to TRBJ1-1; no reliable D call. The V and J ends lost 8 bases and 0 bases respectively, with 10 bases between them. The CDR3 sequence is 13 residues long. Germline CDR1 reads LGHNT; CDR2 reads FRNRAP. The CDR3 nucleotides are TGTGCTAGTACGGGGAATTTGAACACTGAAGCTTTCTTT. This translates into CASTGNLNTEAFF.

V gene TRBV7-2 combines with J gene TRBJ1-1; 8 nucleotides align to TRBD1. The CDR3 consists of 15 residues. V lost 5 bases and J lost 5; bases outside the gene matches: 10. The germline CDR1 and CDR2 sequences are SGHTA and FQGNSA. The CDR3 reads CASSKQGGPWTEAFF. CDR3 nucleotides: TGTGCCAGCAGCAAACAGGGGGGACCATGGACTGAAGCTTTCTTT.

The chain recombines TRBV6-5 with TRBJ2-7; the match to TRBD1 covers 8 bases. The CDR3 extends over 15 amino acids. Trimming removed 6 bases from V and 3 bases from J; junction bases left unmatched: 10. The germline V gene encodes CDR1 MNHEY and CDR2 SVGAGI. CDR3 region: CASSKAGTGDYEQYF. CDR3 nucleotides: TGTGCCAGCAGCAAAGCCGGGACAGGAGACTACGAGCAGTACTTC.

This sequence joins TRBV9 and TRBJ2-5; TRBD2 agrees at 12 bases. J gave up 0 bases and V 1 base, and 4 bases lay outside the gene matches. There are 17 residues in the CDR3. Germline CDR1 and CDR2: SGDLS and YYNGEE. DNA of the CDR3: TGTGCCAGCAGCGTACTAGCGGGGGGGCCCTACCAAGAGACCCAGTACTTC. Protein product: CASSVLAGGPYQETQYF. The entire variable domain, with the rest obtained from reference TRBV9 and TRBJ2-5, is as follows: DSGVTQTPKHLITATGQRVTLRCSPRSGDLSVYWYQQSLDQGLQFLIQYYNGEERAKGNILERFSAQQFPDLHSELNLSSLELGDSALYFCASSVLAGGPYQETQYFGPGTRLLVL.

The genes are TRBV7-2 and TRBJ2-1; D is possibly TRBD2 (7 bases). The germline CDR1 and CDR2 sequences are SGHTA and FQGNSA. V was trimmed by 5 bases and J by 4 bases, leaving 15 bases between them. The CDR3 loop spans 15 amino acids. In nucleotides, the CDR3 is TGTGCCAGCAGCCGGGGGGCGATGGGATACAATGAGCAGTTCTTC. Translation gives CASSRGAMGYNEQFF.

Points on this clone: One end of the junction varies from germline; a read error may be responsible. V usage is TRBV11-2 and J usage is TRBJ2-7, with 8 bases that match TRBD1. CDR3 length: 13 residues. Germline V gene lookup returns CDR1 SGHAT and CDR2 FQNNGV. The CDR3 nucleotides read TGTGCCAGCAGCATAGACAGGGGAAACGAGCAGTACTTC. Translating gives CASSIDRGNEQYF.

This chain links TRBV28 with TRBJ2-7; D is perhaps TRBD1 (6 bases). Germline V gives CDR1 MDHEN, CDR2 SYDVKM. This CDR3 contains 15 residues. The V gene lost 3 bases and the J gene lost 4 bases, with 16 bases spanning the gap. The CDR3 is CASSFPQGGSYEQYF. Written as DNA, the CDR3 is TGTGCCAGCAGTTTTCCCCAAGGGGGTTCTTACGAGCAGTACTTC.

The chain uses TRBV27 and TRBJ1-2, with D possibly being TRBD1 (6 bases). The germline gives CDR1 MNHEY, CDR2 SMNVEV (reference sequence). V gave up 6 bases and J gave up 2 bases, with 13 bases separating them. The CDR3 spans 14 residues. The CDR3 DNA is TGTGCCAGCAGCCCACAGGGCGGGAACTATGGCTACACCTTC. Translation: CASSPQGGNYGYTF.

The V and J genes are TRBV6-5 and TRBJ2-3, with 11 bases identical to TRBD2. CDR3 length: 15 amino acids. V dropped 5 bases and J dropped 7; count of bases not matched to a gene: 8. CDR1 and CDR2 from the germline V gene are MNHEY and SVGAGI. As DNA, the CDR3 is TGTGCCAGCAGTCAGACTAGCGGGACACTTCATACGCAGTATTTT. Its translation is CASSQTSGTLHTQYF.

The gene calls are TRBV2 and TRBJ2-7; 7 nucleotides match TRBD2. Per germline, CDR1 SNHLY and CDR2 FYNNEI. There are 14 residues in the CDR3. Germline trimming cut 4 bases from V and 7 bases from J; bases unmatched to any gene: 10. CDR3 residues: CASSGGGVRREQYF. The DNA for the CDR3 is TGTGCCAGCAGTGGGGGGGGAGTCAGGAGGGAGCAGTACTTC.

This rearrangement joins TRBV9 to TRBJ2-7, with D possibly being TRBD1 (5 bases). Germline V gene data show CDR1 as SGDLS and CDR2 as YYNGEE. Trimming pared 0 bases from V and 5 bases from J, leaving 15 bases between. This CDR3 has 15 amino acids. The CDR3: CASSVGVTASNEQYF. The CDR3 DNA reads as TGTGCCAGCAGCGTAGGGGTGACAGCAAGCAACGAGCAGTACTTC. The variable domain in full, completed from reference TRBV9 and TRBJ2-7, reads DSGVTQTPKHLITATGQRVTLRCSPRSGDLSVYWYQQSLDQGLQFLIQYYNGEERAKGNILERFSAQQFPDLHSELNLSSLELGDSALYFCASSVGVTASNEQYFGPGTRLTVT.

This chain uses TRBV6-1 with TRBJ1-4; possibly TRBD1 for D (5 bases). V gave up 0 bases and J gave up 4 bases, with 9 bases separating them. CDR1 MNHNS and CDR2 SASEGT come from the germline V gene. CDR3 length: 15 amino acids. This chain's CDR3 is CASSEAGVGNEKLFF. The CDR3 DNA sequence: TGTGCCAGCAGTGAAGCAGGGGTGGGTAATGAAAAACTGTTTTTT.